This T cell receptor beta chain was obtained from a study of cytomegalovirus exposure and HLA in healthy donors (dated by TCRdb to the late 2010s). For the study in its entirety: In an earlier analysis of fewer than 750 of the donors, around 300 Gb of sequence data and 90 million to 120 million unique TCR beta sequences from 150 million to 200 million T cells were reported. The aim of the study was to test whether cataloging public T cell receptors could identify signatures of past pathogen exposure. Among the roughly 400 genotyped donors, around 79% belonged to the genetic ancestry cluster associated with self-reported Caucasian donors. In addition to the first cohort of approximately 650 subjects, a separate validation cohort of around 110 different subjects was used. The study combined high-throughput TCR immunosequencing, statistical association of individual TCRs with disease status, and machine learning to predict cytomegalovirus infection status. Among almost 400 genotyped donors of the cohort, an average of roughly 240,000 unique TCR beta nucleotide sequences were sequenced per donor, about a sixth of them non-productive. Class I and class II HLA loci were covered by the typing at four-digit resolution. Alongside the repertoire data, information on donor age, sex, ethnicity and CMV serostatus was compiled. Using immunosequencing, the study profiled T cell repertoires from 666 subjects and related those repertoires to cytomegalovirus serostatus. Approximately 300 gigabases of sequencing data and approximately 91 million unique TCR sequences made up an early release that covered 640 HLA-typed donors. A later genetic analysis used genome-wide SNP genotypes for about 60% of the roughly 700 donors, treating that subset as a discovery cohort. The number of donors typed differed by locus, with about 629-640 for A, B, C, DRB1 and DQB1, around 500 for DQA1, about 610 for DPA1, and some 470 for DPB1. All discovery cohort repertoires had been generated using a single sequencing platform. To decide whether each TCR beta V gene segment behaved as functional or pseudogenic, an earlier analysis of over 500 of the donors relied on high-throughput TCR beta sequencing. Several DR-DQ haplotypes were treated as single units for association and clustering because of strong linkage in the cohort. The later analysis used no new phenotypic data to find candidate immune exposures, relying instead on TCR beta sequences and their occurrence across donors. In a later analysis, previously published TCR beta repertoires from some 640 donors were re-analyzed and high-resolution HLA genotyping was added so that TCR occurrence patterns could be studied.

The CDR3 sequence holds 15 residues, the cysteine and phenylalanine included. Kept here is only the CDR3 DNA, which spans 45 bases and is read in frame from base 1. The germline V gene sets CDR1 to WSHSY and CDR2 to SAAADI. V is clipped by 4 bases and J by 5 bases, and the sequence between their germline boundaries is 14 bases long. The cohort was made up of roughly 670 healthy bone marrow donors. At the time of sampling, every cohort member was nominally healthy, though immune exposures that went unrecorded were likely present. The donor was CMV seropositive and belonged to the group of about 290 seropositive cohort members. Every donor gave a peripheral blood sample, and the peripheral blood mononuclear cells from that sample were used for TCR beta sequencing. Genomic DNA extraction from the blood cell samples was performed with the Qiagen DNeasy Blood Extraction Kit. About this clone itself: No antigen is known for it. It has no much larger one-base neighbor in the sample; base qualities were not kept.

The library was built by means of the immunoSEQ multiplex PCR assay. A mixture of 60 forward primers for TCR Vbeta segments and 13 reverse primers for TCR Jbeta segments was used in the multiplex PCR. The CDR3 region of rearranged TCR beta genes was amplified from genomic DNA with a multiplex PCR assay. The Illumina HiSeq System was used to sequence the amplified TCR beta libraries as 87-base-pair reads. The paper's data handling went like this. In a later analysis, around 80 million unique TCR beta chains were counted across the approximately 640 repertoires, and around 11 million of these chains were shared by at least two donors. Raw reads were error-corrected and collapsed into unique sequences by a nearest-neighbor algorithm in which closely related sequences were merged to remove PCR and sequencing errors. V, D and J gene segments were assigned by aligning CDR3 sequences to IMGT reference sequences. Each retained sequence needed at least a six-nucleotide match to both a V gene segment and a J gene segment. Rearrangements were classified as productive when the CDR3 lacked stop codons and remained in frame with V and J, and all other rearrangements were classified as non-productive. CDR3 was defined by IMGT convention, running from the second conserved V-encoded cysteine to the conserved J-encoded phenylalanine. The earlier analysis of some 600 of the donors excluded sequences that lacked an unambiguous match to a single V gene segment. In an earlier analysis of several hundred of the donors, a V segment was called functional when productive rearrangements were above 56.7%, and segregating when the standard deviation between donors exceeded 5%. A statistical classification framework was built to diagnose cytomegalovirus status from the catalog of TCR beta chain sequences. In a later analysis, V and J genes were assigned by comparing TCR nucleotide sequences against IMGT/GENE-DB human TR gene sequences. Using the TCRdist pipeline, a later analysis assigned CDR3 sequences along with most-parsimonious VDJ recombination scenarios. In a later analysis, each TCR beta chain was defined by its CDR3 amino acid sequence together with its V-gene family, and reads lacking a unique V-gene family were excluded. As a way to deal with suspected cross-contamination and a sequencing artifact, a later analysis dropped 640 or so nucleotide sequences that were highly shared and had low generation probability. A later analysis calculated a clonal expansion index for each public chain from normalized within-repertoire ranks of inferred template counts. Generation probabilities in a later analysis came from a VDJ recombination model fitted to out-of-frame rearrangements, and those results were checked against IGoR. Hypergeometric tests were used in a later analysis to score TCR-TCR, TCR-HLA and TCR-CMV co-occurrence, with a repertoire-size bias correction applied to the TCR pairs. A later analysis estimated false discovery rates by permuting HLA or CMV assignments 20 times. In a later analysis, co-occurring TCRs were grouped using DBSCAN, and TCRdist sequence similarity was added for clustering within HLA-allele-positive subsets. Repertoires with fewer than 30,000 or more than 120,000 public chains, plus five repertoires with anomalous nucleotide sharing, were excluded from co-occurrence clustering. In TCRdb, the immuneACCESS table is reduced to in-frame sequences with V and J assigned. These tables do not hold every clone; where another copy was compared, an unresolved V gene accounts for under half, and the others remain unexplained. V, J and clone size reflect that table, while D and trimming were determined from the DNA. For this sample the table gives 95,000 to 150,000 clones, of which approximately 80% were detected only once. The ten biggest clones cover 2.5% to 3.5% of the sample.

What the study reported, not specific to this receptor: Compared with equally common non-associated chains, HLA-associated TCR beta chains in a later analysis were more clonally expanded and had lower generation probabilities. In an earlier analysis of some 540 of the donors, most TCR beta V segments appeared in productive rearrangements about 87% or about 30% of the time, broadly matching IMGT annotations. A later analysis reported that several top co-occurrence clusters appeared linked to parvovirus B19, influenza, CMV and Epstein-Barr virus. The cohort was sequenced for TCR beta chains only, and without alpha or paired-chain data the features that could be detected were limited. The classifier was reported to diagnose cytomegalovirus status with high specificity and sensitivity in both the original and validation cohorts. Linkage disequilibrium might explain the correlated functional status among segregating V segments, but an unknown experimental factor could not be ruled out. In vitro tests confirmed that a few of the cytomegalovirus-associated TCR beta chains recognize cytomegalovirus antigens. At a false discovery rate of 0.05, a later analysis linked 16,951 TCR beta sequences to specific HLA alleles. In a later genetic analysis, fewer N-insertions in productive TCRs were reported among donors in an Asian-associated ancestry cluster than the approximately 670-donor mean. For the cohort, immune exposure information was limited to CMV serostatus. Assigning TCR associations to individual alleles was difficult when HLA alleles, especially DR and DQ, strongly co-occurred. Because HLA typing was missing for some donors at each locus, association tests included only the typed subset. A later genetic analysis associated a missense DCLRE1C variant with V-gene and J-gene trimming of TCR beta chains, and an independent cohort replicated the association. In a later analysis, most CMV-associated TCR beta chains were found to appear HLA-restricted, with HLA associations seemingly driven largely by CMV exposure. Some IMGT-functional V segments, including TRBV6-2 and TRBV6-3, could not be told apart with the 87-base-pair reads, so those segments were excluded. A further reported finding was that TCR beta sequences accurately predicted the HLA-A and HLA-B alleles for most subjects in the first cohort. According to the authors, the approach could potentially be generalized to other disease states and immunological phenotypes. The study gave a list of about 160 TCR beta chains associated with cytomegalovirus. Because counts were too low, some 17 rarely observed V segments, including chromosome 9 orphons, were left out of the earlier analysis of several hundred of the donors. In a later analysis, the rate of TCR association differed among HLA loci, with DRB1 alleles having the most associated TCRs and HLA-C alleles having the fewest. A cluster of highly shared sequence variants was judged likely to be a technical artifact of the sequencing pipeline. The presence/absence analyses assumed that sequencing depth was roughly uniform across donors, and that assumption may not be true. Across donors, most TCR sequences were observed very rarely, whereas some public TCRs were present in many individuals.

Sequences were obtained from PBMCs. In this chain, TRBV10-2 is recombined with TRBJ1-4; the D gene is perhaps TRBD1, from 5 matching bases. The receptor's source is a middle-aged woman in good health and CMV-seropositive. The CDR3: CASSGAQPGNEKLFF. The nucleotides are TGCGCCAGCAGTGGGGCTCAACCAGGGAATGAAAAACTGTTTTTT.